These 18 T cell receptor beta chains share one sample of origin, sequenced in a study of CD8 T cells in ankylosing spondylitis. These receptors lack a known antigen. Study-wide points: There was a TCR beta motif, made of eight highly homologous variants, that appeared characteristic of ankylosing spondylitis blood.

In TCRdb, the 5' RACE reads were re-called with MiXCR into one record per CDR3 protein. The sample includes around 430,000 distinct CDR3 sequences, approximately 17% seen only once; the top ten take just over 1%. Sequences were obtained from blood, either unsorted or a sorted T cell fraction (not recorded which). The receptors shown here come from a male donor with ankylosing spondylitis.

The chain links TRBV5-1 to TRBJ2-7; TRBD1 matches at 8 bases. V was clipped by 5 bases and J by 2 bases; unmatched bases: 12. Germline lookup yields CDR1 SGHRS and CDR2 YFSETQ. The length of the CDR3 is 16 residues. The CDR3 region has the DNA TGCGCCAGCAGGACAGGGGCGAGTGGGGCCACCTACGAGCAGTACTTC. Residues: CASRTGASGATYEQYF.

This clonotype has a handful of counts. This sequence joins TRBV5-1 and TRBJ2-5; D is unclear. Germline lookup yields CDR1 SGHRS and CDR2 YFSETQ. Trimming cost V 4 bases and J 2 bases, with 9 bases left between them. The CDR3 length is 13 residues. The CDR3 nucleotides read TGCGCCAGCAGCGCCCAGGCGCAAGAGACCCAGTACTTC. It translates to CASSAQAQETQYF.

This clonotype was observed many times. The chain recombines TRBV29-1 with TRBJ2-7; maybe TRBD1 (7 bases). The CDR3 has 15 amino acids. Germline V lookup: CDR1 SQVTM, CDR2 ANQGSEA. Trimming shortened V by 8 bases and J by 3 bases, and 23 bases separated the two germline ends. For the CDR3, the DNA is TGCAGCATTATCCCAGGGGGGCGACCCCACTACGAGCAGTACTTC. Translating it yields CSIIPGGRPHYEQYF.

This chain joins TRBV24-1 and TRBJ2-1, with D unresolved. The V gene lost 1 base and the J gene lost 10 bases, with 10 bases spanning the gap. The CDR3 length is 13 residues. In germline, CDR1 is KGHDR, CDR2 SFDVKD. The CDR3 DNA follows: TGTGCCACCAGTGATTTTAAAACTCAAGAGCAGTTCTTC. As protein: CATSDFKTQEQFF.

This sequence joins TRBV20-1 and TRBJ2-3; TRBD1 matches at 7 bases. Unmatched junction bases numbered 12, after V lost 6 bases and J lost 0 bases. The CDR3 spans 16 residues. Germline CDR1 is DFQATT and CDR2 is SNEGSKA (reference sequence). The CDR3 nucleotides are TGCAGTGCGCCAGACAGGGCTCTAGATAGCACAGATACGCAGTATTTT. Translating it yields CSAPDRALDSTDTQYF.

This sequence joins TRBV16 and TRBJ2-6; D remains ambiguous. V was trimmed by 0 bases and J by 2 bases, leaving 11 bases between them. The CDR3 is 17 residues long. Germline assignment: CDR1 KGHSY and CDR2 FQNENV. CDR3 DNA: TGTGCCAGCAGCCAATCTACGGCCCTCGCTGGGGCCAACGTCCTGACTTTC. Encoded protein: CASSQSTALAGANVLTF. The entire variable domain, with the rest obtained from reference TRBV16 and TRBJ2-6, is as follows: GEEVAQTPKHLVRGEGQKAKLYCAPIKGHSYVFWYQQVLKNEFKFLISFQNENVFDETGMPKERFSAKCLPNSPCSLEIQATKLEDSAVYFCASSQSTALAGANVLTFGAGSRLTVL.

The table lists this clonotype with many counts. The chain is built from TRBV4-2 and TRBJ1-1; D is unclear. In germline, CDR1 is LGHNA, CDR2 YNFKEQ. V was pared by 0 bases and J by 2 bases, with 7 bases between. CDR3 length: 14 amino acids. CDR3 nucleotide sequence: TGTGCCAGCAGCCAAGAGGGTTACAACACTGAAGCTTTCTTT. It codes for CASSQEGYNTEAFF.

The J gene is TRBJ2-7, the V gene TRBV25-1; the match to TRBD1 covers 9 bases. This CDR3 has 15 residues. CDR1 is MGHDK, CDR2 SYGVNS, per germline. V lost 4 bases to trimming and J lost 2 bases; unmatched junction nucleotides: 6. CDR3 DNA sequence: TGTGCCAGCAGTGCCCGGGACAGGGTACCCTACGAGCAGTACTTC. Translated: CASSARDRVPYEQYF.

Note on this clonotype: An end of the junction does not agree with germline; a read error may underlie this. CDR3 coding DNA: TGTGCTAGCAGCGCCGGGGGTAGGGGCTCCAATCAGCCCCAGCATTTT. Protein sequence: CASSAGGRGSNQPQHF. The chain uses TRBV7-7 and TRBJ1-5, with D possibly matching TRBD1 (5 bases). Germline V gives CDR1 SSHAT, CDR2 FNYEAQ (reference sequence). CDR3 size: 16 residues.

This clonotype occurred a few times. This rearrangement joins TRBV20-1 to TRBJ2-3; 8 bases map to TRBD2. The CDR3 runs to 15 residues. Trimming took 3 bases from V and 5 from J; bases not matched to a gene: 10. CDR1 DFQATT and CDR2 SNEGSKA come from the germline V gene (reference sequence). CDR3 amino acids: CSASGLAGDLDTQYF. Written as DNA, the CDR3 is TGCAGTGCTAGTGGGCTAGCGGGCGATTTAGATACGCAGTATTTT.

The J gene is TRBJ2-1, the V gene TRBV20-1; 10 nucleotides match TRBD2. Germline assignment: CDR1 DFQATT and CDR2 SNEGSKA (reference sequence). Losses at the gene ends were 8 bases for V and 0 bases for J; bases not matched to a gene: 7. This CDR3 comprises 15 residues. The CDR3 DNA reads as TGCAGTAGAGCGGGAGGGGGCAGCTCCTACAATGAGCAGTTCTTC. Its protein is CSRAGGGSSYNEQFF.

The chain joins TRBV28 to TRBJ1-5; D is undetermined. The CDR3 consists of 14 residues. The V end lost 1 base, the J end lost 4 bases, and 8 bases lay between the germline ends. Germline V lookup: CDR1 MDHEN, CDR2 SYDVKM. As DNA, the CDR3 is TGTGCCAGCAGTTTATACAAGGGTAATCAGCCCCAGCATTTT. Amino acids: CASSLYKGNQPQHF.

This clonotype turned up a few times. The V call is TRBV28, the J call TRBJ2-3, with D possibly matching TRBD1 (6 bases). Between the trimmed V and J ends, which lost 6 bases and 2 bases, there was a span of 12 bases. Germline CDR1 is MDHEN and CDR2 is SYDVKM. The CDR3 extends over 14 amino acids. CDR3: CASRSTGITDTQYF. As DNA, the CDR3 is TGTGCCAGCAGGTCCACAGGGATCACAGATACGCAGTATTTT.

This clonotype occurred a few times. This chain connects TRBV11-2 to TRBJ1-1; tentatively, D is TRBD1 (6 bases). In germline, CDR1 is SGHAT, CDR2 FQNNGV. The CDR3 runs to 14 residues. The V end lost 2 bases, the J end lost 4 bases, and 11 bases lay between the germline ends. Here the CDR3 reads CASSLFTGTTEAFF. The CDR3 DNA is TGTGCCAGCAGCTTATTCACAGGGACCACTGAAGCTTTCTTT.

A few counts support this clonotype. In DNA, the CDR3 is TGCAGCGAAATCGATCAGGGCCCGAACACTGAAGCTTTCTTT. Translation: CSEIDQGPNTEAFF. The chain carries TRBV29-1 and TRBJ1-1; D possibly corresponds to TRBD1 (5 bases). V was pared by 7 bases and J by 1 base, with 16 bases between. The CDR3 consists of 14 residues. The germline V gene has CDR1 SQVTM and CDR2 ANQGSEA.

The CDR3 coding sequence is TGTGCCAGCAGTTACGGGTCAGCGGCACCCGGAGGGAATGAGCAGTTCTTC. It encodes CASSYGSAAPGGNEQFF. The chain combines TRBV6-5 with TRBJ2-1; TRBD2 might be the D (6 bases). The germline CDR1 and CDR2 sequences are MNHEY and SVGAGI. The CDR3 loop spans 17 amino acids. Trimming pared 2 bases from V and 7 bases from J, leaving 21 bases between.

This chain links TRBV11-2 with TRBJ2-1, with TRBD2 matching 9 bases. CDR3 length: 13 amino acids. CDR1 SGHAT and CDR2 FQNNGV come from the germline V gene. V gave up 6 bases and J gave up 9 bases; unmatched junction bases: 6. CDR3 sequence: CASRGLAFLEQFF. For the CDR3, the DNA is TGTGCCAGCAGAGGACTAGCGTTTCTTGAGCAGTTCTTC.

This chain joins TRBV20-1 and TRBJ2-4; 10 nucleotides line up with TRBD1. Germline trimming cut 3 bases from V and 6 bases from J; bases unmatched to any gene: 5. Germline V gene data show CDR1 as DFQATT and CDR2 as SNEGSKA (reference sequence). The CDR3 loop spans 14 amino acids. The CDR3: CSASRGQGGNIQYF. The CDR3 DNA reads as TGCAGTGCTAGCCGCGGACAGGGGGGAAACATTCAGTACTTC.